One and the same sample provided the 15 T cell receptor beta chains below, sequenced in a study of T cell responses to AZD1222 COVID-19 vaccine. Data came from immunoSEQ multiplex PCR; TCRdb stores just in-frame clones and leaves some out. This table has 150,000 to 200,000 clones, roughly 94% appearing once. The material sequenced was peripheral blood, taken on day 0 of AZD1222 vaccination. These receptors were collected from an adult in good health.

This clone was seen more than once but under ten times. The rearrangement uses TRBV30 and TRBJ1-1; D is undetermined. V lost 3 bases to trimming and J lost 1 base, with 9 bases between them. Germline V gene data show CDR1 as GTSNPN and CDR2 as SVGIG (reference sequence). The length of the CDR3 is 13 residues. The CDR3, as DNA: TGTGCCTGGAGCCCAGGCCGGAACACTGAAGCTTTCTTT. This codes for CAWSPGRNTEAFF.

The genes are TRBV6-1 and TRBJ2-1; 9 bases line up with TRBD2. This CDR3 contains 15 residues. Germline CDR1 and CDR2: MNHNS and SASEGT. The trim removed 2 bases at V and 7 bases at J, leaving 6 bases unmatched. Written as DNA, the CDR3 is TGTGCCAGCAGTGAATCAGCGGGAGGAGGGAATGAGCAGTTCTTC. Its translation is CASSESAGGGNEQFF.

The gene calls are TRBV6-2 or TRBV6-3 and TRBJ2-5, with TRBD2 as a possible D gene (5 bases). V lost 5 bases to trimming and J lost 5 bases, with 24 bases between them. CDR3 length equals 17 residues. Looked up from germline, CDR1 is MNHEY and CDR2 is SVGEGT. The CDR3 DNA is TGTGCCAGCAGTAGATGGGAGCCCAGAGGGCCAACGGAGACCCAGTACTTC. This sequence encodes CASSRWEPRGPTETQYF.

The chain recombines TRBV30 with TRBJ1-1; D is perhaps TRBD1 (5 bases). CDR3 length: 12 amino acids. CDR1 GTSNPN and CDR2 SVGIG come from the germline V gene (reference sequence). Trimming took 4 bases from V and 5 from J, leaving 11 bases between them. In nucleotides, the CDR3 is TGTGCCTGGACCCACGGGGGGACTGAAGCTTTCTTT. It yields the protein CAWTHGGTEAFF.

The table lists this clone with a count of one. This chain uses TRBV5-8 with TRBJ1-4; tentative D call: TRBD1 (6 bases). The germline gives CDR1 SGHTS, CDR2 YDEGEE. This CDR3 has 16 residues. V shed 4 bases and J shed 4 bases, with 17 bases lying between them. CDR3 loop: CASSNRDPLYNEKLFF. The CDR3 region has the DNA TGTGCCAGCAGCAACAGGGACCCGTTGTATAATGAAAAACTGTTTTTT. The full variable domain, its missing parts supplied by reference TRBV5-8 and TRBJ1-4, is EAGVTQSPTHLIKTRGQQATLRCSPISGHTSVYWYQQALGLGLQFLLWYDEGEERNRGNFPPRFSGRQFPNYSSELNVNALELEDSALYLCASSNRDPLYNEKLFFGSGTQLSVL.

The genes are TRBV27 and TRBJ2-1; D is uncertain. Germline values: CDR1 MNHEY, CDR2 SMNVEV (reference sequence). CDR3 length: 12 amino acids. With 5 bases removed from V and 9 bases from J, the gap between germline ends came to 11 bases. Written as DNA, the CDR3 is TGTGCCAGCAGTCCTTATGGACCTGAGCAGTTCTTC. Protein product: CASSPYGPEQFF.

About this clone: The junction does not match germline at one end; this may be a read error. The chain uses TRBV9 and TRBJ2-4; the D call may be TRBD1 or TRBD2 (7 bases each). The CDR3 consists of 12 residues. Germline CDR1 SGDLS, CDR2 YYNGEE. DNA of the CDR3: TGTGCCAGCAGCACCCAGGGGGGGACAGTTAACTTC. Translated, it gives CASSTQGGTVNF.

The gene calls are TRBV7-6 and TRBJ1-4, with a tentative D call TRBD1 (6 bases). The CDR3 spans 17 residues. Trimming shortened V by 1 base and J by 0 bases, and 12 bases separated the two germline ends. Germline V gives CDR1 SGHVS, CDR2 FNYEAQ. CDR3 protein: CASSLGGLVATNEKLFF. The CDR3 bases are TGTGCCAGCAGCTTAGGGGGGCTAGTTGCAACTAATGAAAAACTGTTTTTT.

This chain joins TRBV5-5 and TRBJ2-3; D unresolved. In germline, CDR1 is SGHKS, CDR2 YYEKEE (reference sequence). The V end lost 0 bases, the J end lost 0 bases, and 11 bases lay between the germline ends. The length of the CDR3 is 16 residues. The CDR3 is CASSLVADSSTDTQYF. The CDR3 nucleotides are TGTGCCAGCAGCTTGGTGGCGGATTCTAGCACAGATACGCAGTATTTT.

The V and J genes are TRBV28 and TRBJ1-1; D is ambiguous. The CDR3 length is 15 residues. V gave up 0 bases and J gave up 1 base, with 9 bases separating them. Looked up from germline, CDR1 is MDHEN and CDR2 is SYDVKM. Here the CDR3 reads CASSLWERGNTEAFF. CDR3 DNA sequence: TGTGCCAGCAGTTTATGGGAGAGAGGGAACACTGAAGCTTTCTTT. Using reference TRBV28 and TRBJ1-1 for the parts outside the CDR3, the full variable domain is DVKVTQSSRYLVKRTGEKVFLECVQDMDHENMFWYRQDPGLGLRLIYFSYDVKMKEKGDIPEGYSVSREKKERFSLILESASTNQTSMYLCASSLWERGNTEAFFGQGTRLTVV.

The chain employs TRBV5-1 and TRBJ1-4, with D unresolved. This CDR3 is built from 14 residues. Germline-derived CDR1 and CDR2 are SGHRS and YFSETQ. V gave up 0 bases and J gave up 0 bases, with 3 bases separating them. Here the CDR3 reads CASSLDATNEKLFF. The DNA for the CDR3 is TGCGCCAGCAGCTTGGATGCAACTAATGAAAAACTGTTTTTT.

The chain carries TRBV4-1 and TRBJ1-5; D unclear. This CDR3 region has 15 residues. The V gene's germline CDR1 is MGHRA and CDR2 YSYEKL. With 1 base removed from V and 6 bases from J, the gap between germline ends came to 13 bases. The CDR3 reads CASSQGAFQSQPQHF. The DNA for the CDR3 is TGCGCCAGCAGCCAAGGGGCATTCCAGAGTCAGCCCCAGCATTTT.

The V gene is TRBV5-4, the J gene TRBJ2-7; 12 bases line up with TRBD2. Germline values: CDR1 SGHNT, CDR2 YYREEE (reference sequence). Losses at the gene ends were 4 bases for V and 1 base for J; bases not matched to a gene: 6. The CDR3 runs to 16 residues. The CDR3 nucleotides are TGTGCCAGCAGCAGACTAGCGGGAGAAGGGTCCTACGAGCAGTACTTC. Encoded protein: CASSRLAGEGSYEQYF.

The chain combines TRBV3-1 (or the pseudogene TRBV3-2) with TRBJ1-5; possibly TRBD1 for D (5 bases). V lost 0 bases and J lost 6, with 12 bases in between. CDR3 length: 15 amino acids. Germline CDR1 reads LGHDT; CDR2 reads YNNKEL (reference sequence). The CDR3, as DNA: TGTGCCAGCAGCCAAGATGTGGGGCTCGGTCAGCCCCAGCATTTT. The encoded protein is CASSQDVGLGQPQHF.

J is TRBJ2-7 and V is TRBV2, with a possible D match to TRBD1 (6 bases). Per the germline V gene, CDR1 is SNHLY and CDR2 is FYNNEI. This CDR3 is 15 amino acids long. Between the trimmed V and J ends, which lost 6 bases and 2 bases, there was a span of 17 bases. In DNA, the CDR3 is TGTGCCAGCAGACGGACAGCCTATGGAACCTACGAGCAGTACTTC. Its translation: CASRRTAYGTYEQYF.